This T cell receptor beta chain was found in a study of CD8 T cells in seronegative destructive rheumatoid arthritis (dated by TCRdb to the early 2020s). As for the study more broadly: Biological drugs were being received by seven of the eight CND-RA patients at the time of sampling. Peripheral CD8+ TCRbeta repertoires of CCP-negative destructive rheumatoid arthritis (CND-RA) patients were compared with newly diagnosed seropositive RA, seronegative RA and healthy controls. The seropositive RA, seronegative RA and healthy control comparison cohorts were obtained from an earlier published TCRbeta dataset rather than being newly sequenced.

Genomic DNA from CD8+ cells was used for TCRbeta sequencing, which was performed according to the manufacturer's instructions. TCRbeta sequencing used the immunoSEQ assay and was run at a genomics technology centre in Finland. The original methods were these. Clonotype tables produced by the immunoSEQ preprocessing pipeline were converted into VDJtools format, and non-productive clonotypes were filtered out. Samples with fewer than 10,000 reads were excluded, the remaining samples were subsampled to 10,000 reads, and most of the eight CND-RA samples were retained. Shannon-Wiener, Simpson and clonality indices were calculated with the VDJtools CalcDiversityStats function on data subsampled to 10,000 reads. To infer antigen specificity, non-singleton TCRbeta clonotypes were hard-matched against VDJdb, with no mismatches permitted. CDR3 sequences that differed by a single amino acid (Hamming distance 1) were grouped into clusters that potentially share antigen targets. After groups were resampled to six samples, public clonotypes were tested for group enrichment with one-sided Fisher's exact tests, and this procedure was repeated ten times. TCRdb limited this immuneACCESS table to in-frame rearrangements with V and J called. A share of clones is missing; checked studies link under half to unresolved V genes, and the rest is unexplained. V, J and clone size reflect that table, while D and trimming were determined from the DNA. The sample table lists 13,000 or so clones, 75% to 90% of them with a count of one. Clones ranked in the top ten supply 27% of the sample.

Paper-wide results and their limitations: Without diagnostic samples, TCR repertoire differences may partly reflect poor disease control over the years rather than being present at onset. Across the approximately 120,000 clonotypes tested, no public clonotype enrichment survived Benjamini-Hochberg correction. Once age was adjusted for, the CD8+ TCRbeta repertoires of CND-RA patients appeared less diverse and more clonal than the repertoires of other RA subtypes. The small size of the CND-RA cohort was acknowledged as a limitation of the study. Compared with controls and other RA subtypes, CND-RA repertoires contained more CMV-reactive and fewer influenza A-reactive CD8+ TCRbeta sequences. A distinct set of enriched public clonotypes appeared to be present in CND-RA patients, and the authors interpreted this finding as support for a separate disease subset.

In regard to this clone: There is no known antigen for this receptor. Per-nucleotide qualities are absent, and no much larger clonotype sits a single base away.

Reading from cysteine to phenylalanine, the CDR3 counts 14 amino acids. The read is trimmed to its CDR3 DNA, 42 bases read in frame from base 1. The CDR1 and CDR2 encoded by the germline V gene are MDHEN and SYDVKM. V is shortened by 5 bases, J by 3 bases, and the region joining them spans 11 bases. The CND-RA patients tested negative on the clinical CCP2 antibody test, and joint destruction in these patients kept progressing despite active therapy. Every CND-RA patient showed typical joint destruction in the wrists and ankles and had failed conventional anti-rheumatic therapy. CND-RA patients were sampled after long disease histories, spanning decades in several cases, rather than at diagnosis. Roughly 50 millilitres of EDTA-anticoagulated peripheral blood were collected from each patient. Density gradient separation with Ficoll-Paque PLUS was used to isolate peripheral blood mononuclear cells. AutoMACS magnetic bead positive selection was used to isolate CD8+ cells from fresh or cryopreserved PBMCs, and purity was verified by flow cytometry. Genomic DNA was extracted with Nucleospin Tissue or Tissue XS kits and quantified on a Qubit 2.0 fluorometer.

The receptor's source is a woman aged 30-50 years with seronegative destructive rheumatoid arthritis. Recombination connected TRBV28 to TRBJ1-3; the D gene is unclear. Sequencing was carried out using CD8+ T cells from blood. Read as DNA, the sequence is TGTGCCAGCAGTCCCACTAACGGTGGAAACACCATATATTTT. This yields the protein CASSPTNGGNTIYF. The full variable domain, completed from the reference TRBV28 and TRBJ1-3 proteins outside the CDR3, reads DVKVTQSSRYLVKRTGEKVFLECVQDMDHENMFWYRQDPGLGLRLIYFSYDVKMKEKGDIPEGYSVSREKKERFSLILESASTNQTSMYLCASSPTNGGNTIYFGEGSWLTVV.